The TCR beta chain under discussion was sequenced for a study of blood T cell repertoires in COVID-19. On the study more broadly: Material from acute and convalescent COVID-19 was sourced from the United States, Italy and Spain. Sample material is recorded as cDNA or gDNA derived from T cells, B-cell-depleted T cells, or PBMCs.

Per the authors' pipeline: Using reference gene primer amplification, nucleated cell counts were estimated. Here immunoSEQ multiplex PCR was the method, and the copy in TCRdb shows in-frame clones only, minus some. V and J calls and clone size follow that table, whereas D and trimming were derived from the DNA. The repertoire holds approximately 200,000 clones, with 86% as singletons. The sequencing input was peripheral blood. This receptor was identified in a man aged 45-60 years with acute or convalescent COVID-19.

Here the CDR3 reads CASSVLGLAGGELFF. The CDR3 DNA reads TGTGCCAGCAGTGTACTGGGACTAGCGGGCGGGGAGCTGTTTTTT. This rearrangement joins TRBV2 to TRBJ2-2; 12 nucleotides match TRBD2. Germline assignment: CDR1 SNHLY and CDR2 FYNNEI. With 4 bases clipped from V and 7 bases from J, the junction kept 4 bases outside the gene matches. The CDR3 loop spans 15 amino acids.